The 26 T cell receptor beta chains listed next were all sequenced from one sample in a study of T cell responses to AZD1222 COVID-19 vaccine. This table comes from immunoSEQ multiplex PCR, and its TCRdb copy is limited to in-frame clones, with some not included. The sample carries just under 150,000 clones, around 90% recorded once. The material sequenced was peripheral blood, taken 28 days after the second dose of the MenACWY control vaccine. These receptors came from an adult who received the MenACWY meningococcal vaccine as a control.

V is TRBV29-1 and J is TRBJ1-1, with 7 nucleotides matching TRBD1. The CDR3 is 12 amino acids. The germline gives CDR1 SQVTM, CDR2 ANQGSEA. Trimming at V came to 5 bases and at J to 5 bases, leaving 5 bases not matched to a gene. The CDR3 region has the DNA TGCAGCGTTCTTCCAGGGGGTACTGAAGCTTTCTTT. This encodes CSVLPGGTEAFF. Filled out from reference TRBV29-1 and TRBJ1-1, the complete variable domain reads SAVISQKPSRDICQRGTSLTIQCQVDSQVTMMFWYRQQPGQSLTLIATANQGSEATYESGFVIDKFPISRPNLTFSTLTVSNMSPEDSSIYLCSVLPGGTEAFFGQGTRLTVV.

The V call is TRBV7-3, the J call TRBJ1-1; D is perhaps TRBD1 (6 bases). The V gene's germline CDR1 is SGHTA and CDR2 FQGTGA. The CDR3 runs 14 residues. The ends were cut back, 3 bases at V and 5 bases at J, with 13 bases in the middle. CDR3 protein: CASSFWGAPTEAFF. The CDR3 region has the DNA TGTGCCAGCAGCTTTTGGGGGGCGCCAACTGAAGCTTTCTTT.

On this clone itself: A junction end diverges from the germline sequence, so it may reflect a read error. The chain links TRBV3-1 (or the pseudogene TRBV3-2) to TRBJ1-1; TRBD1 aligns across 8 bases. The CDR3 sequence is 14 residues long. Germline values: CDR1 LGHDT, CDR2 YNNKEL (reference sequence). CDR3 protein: CASSQQGAGLIPIF. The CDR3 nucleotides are TGTGCCAGCAGCCAACAGGGGGCGGGACTGATCCCGATCTTT.

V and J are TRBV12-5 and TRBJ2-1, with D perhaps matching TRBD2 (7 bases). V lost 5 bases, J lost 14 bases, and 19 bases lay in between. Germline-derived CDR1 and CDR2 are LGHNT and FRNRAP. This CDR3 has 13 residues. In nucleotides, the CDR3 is TGTGCTAGTGGTATTGATACCGGGGGGCCGGAGTTCTTC. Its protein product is CASGIDTGGPEFF.

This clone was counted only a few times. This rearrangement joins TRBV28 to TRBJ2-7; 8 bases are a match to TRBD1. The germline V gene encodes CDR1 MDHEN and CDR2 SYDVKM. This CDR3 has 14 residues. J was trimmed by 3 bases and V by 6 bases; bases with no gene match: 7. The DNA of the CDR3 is TGTGCCAGCAGCTCCATCGACAGGGGCTACGAGCAGTACTTC. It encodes CASSSIDRGYEQYF.

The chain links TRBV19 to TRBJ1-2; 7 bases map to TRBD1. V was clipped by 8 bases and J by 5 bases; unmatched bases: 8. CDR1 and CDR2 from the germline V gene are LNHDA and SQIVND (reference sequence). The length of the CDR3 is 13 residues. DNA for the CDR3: TGTGCCAGTTCACAGGGGCCTGGGTATGGCTACACCTTC. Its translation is CASSQGPGYGYTF.

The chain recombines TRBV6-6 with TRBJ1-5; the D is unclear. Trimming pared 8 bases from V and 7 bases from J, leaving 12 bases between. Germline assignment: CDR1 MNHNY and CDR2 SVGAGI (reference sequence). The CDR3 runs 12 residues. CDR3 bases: TGTGCCAGCGGTTTTGCGGGGCAGCCCCAGCATTTT. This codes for CASGFAGQPQHF.

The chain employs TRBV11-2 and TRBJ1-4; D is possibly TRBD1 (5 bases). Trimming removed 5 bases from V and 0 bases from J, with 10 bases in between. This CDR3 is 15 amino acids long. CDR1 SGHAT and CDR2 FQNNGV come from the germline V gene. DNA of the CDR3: TGTGCCAGCAGCGAGGACATAACAACTAATGAAAAACTGTTTTTT. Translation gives CASSEDITTNEKLFF.

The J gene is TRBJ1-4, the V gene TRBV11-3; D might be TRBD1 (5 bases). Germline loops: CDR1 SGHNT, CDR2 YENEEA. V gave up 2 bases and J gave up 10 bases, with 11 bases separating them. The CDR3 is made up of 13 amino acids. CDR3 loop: CASSLLREGKLFF. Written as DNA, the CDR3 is TGTGCCAGCAGCTTACTCAGGGAGGGAAAACTGTTTTTT.

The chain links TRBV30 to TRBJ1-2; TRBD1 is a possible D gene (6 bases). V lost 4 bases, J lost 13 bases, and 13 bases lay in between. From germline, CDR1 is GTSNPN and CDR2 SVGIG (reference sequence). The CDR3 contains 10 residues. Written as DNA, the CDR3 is TGTGCCTGGATCGGGACAAGATCCACCTTC. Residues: CAWIGTRSTF.

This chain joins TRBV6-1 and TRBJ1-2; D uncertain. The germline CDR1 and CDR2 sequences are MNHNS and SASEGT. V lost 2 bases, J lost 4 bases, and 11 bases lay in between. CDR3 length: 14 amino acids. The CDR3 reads CASSENLGAYGYTF. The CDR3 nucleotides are TGTGCCAGCAGTGAAAATCTGGGAGCCTATGGCTACACCTTC.

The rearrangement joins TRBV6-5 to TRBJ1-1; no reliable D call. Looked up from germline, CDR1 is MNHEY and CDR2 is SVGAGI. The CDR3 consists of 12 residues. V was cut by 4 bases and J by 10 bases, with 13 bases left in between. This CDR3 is CASSSGGSGAFF. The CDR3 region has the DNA TGTGCCAGCAGTTCAGGTGGGAGTGGAGCTTTCTTT.

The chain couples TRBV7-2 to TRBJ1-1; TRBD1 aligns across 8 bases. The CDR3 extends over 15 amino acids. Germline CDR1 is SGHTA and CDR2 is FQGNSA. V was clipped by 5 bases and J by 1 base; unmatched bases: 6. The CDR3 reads CASSPTGVENTEAFF. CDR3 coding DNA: TGTGCCAGCAGCCCGACAGGGGTGGAGAACACTGAAGCTTTCTTT.

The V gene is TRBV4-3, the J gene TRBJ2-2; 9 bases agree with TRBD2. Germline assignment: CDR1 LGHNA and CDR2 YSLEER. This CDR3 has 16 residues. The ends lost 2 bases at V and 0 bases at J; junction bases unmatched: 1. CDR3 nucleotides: TGCGCCAGCAGCCAAATAGCGGGGGCGAACACCGGGGAGCTGTTTTTT. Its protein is CASSQIAGANTGELFF.

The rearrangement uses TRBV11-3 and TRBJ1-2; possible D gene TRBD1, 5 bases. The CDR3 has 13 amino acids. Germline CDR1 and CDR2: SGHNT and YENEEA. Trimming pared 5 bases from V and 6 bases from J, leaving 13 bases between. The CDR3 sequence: CASSQGGINGYTF. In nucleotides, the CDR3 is TGTGCCAGCAGCCAGGGAGGGATTAATGGCTACACCTTC.

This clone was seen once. The CDR3: CASTPDSPSGKETQYF. CDR3 nucleotides: TGTGCCAGCACCCCAGACAGTCCTAGCGGGAAAGAGACCCAGTACTTC. This chain joins TRBV28 and TRBJ2-5; the match to TRBD2 covers 9 bases. Germline lookup yields CDR1 MDHEN and CDR2 SYDVKM. This CDR3 has 16 amino acids. V was clipped by 7 bases and J by 3 bases; unmatched bases: 12.

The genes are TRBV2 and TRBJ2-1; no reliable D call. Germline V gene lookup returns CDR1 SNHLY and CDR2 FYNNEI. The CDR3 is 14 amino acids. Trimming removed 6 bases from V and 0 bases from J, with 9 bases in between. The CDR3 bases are TGTGCCAGCAGGGACCGCTACTCCTACAATGAGCAGTTCTTC. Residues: CASRDRYSYNEQFF.

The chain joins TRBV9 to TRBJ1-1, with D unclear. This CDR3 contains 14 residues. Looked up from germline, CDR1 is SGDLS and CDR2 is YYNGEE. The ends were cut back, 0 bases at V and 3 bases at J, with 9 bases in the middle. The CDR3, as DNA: TGTGCCAGCAGCGTAGGCCCCCCTGACACTGAAGCTTTCTTT. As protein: CASSVGPPDTEAFF.

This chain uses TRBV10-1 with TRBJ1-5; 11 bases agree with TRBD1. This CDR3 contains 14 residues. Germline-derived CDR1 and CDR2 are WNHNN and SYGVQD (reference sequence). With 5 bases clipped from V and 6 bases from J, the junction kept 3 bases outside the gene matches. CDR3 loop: CASSRGTGGQPQHF. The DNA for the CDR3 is TGCGCCAGCAGTAGGGGGACAGGGGGTCAGCCCCAGCATTTT.

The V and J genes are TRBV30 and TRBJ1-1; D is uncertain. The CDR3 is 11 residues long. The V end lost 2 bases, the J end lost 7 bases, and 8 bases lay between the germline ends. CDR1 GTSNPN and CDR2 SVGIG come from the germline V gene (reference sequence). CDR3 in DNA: TGTGCCTGGAGTCTTGGCGGTGAAGCTTTCTTT. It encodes CAWSLGGEAFF.

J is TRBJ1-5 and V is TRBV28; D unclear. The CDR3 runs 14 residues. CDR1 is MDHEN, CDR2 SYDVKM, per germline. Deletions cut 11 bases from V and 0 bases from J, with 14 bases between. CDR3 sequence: CAGQSVNSNQPQHF. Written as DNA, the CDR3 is TGTGCCGGCCAGTCAGTGAATAGCAATCAGCCCCAGCATTTT. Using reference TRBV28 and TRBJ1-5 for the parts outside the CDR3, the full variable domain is DVKVTQSSRYLVKRTGEKVFLECVQDMDHENMFWYRQDPGLGLRLIYFSYDVKMKEKGDIPEGYSVSREKKERFSLILESASTNQTSMYLCAGQSVNSNQPQHFGDGTRLSIL.

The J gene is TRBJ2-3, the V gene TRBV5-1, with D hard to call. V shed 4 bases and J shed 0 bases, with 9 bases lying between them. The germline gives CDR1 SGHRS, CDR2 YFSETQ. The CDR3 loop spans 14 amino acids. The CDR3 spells CASSRMASTDTQYF. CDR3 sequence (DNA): TGCGCCAGCAGCCGAATGGCAAGCACAGATACGCAGTATTTT.

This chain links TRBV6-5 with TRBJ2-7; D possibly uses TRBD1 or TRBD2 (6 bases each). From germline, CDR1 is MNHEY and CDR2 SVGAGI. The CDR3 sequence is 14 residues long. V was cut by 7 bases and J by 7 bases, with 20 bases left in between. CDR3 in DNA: TGTGCCAGCAATTTAGATCGGGGGCGAGAAGAGCAGTACTTC. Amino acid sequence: CASNLDRGREEQYF.

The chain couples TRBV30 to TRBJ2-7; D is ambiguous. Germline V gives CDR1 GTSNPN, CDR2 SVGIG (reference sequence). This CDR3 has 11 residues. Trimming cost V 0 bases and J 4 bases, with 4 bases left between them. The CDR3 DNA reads TGTGCCTGGAGTGTAGGTTACGAGCAGTACTTC. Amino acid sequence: CAWSVGYEQYF.

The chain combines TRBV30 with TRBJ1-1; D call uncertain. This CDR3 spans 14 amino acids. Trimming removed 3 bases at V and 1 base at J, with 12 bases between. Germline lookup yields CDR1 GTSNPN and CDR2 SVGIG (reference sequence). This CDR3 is CAWRGKTANTEAFF. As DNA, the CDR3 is TGTGCCTGGAGAGGGAAAACAGCGAACACTGAAGCTTTCTTT.

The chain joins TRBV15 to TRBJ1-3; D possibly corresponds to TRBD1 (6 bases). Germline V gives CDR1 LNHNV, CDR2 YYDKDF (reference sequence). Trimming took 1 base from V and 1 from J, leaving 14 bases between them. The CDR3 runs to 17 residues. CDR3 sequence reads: CATSRVVWGASGNTIYF. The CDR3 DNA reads TGTGCCACCAGCAGAGTTGTGTGGGGGGCGTCTGGAAACACCATATATTTT.